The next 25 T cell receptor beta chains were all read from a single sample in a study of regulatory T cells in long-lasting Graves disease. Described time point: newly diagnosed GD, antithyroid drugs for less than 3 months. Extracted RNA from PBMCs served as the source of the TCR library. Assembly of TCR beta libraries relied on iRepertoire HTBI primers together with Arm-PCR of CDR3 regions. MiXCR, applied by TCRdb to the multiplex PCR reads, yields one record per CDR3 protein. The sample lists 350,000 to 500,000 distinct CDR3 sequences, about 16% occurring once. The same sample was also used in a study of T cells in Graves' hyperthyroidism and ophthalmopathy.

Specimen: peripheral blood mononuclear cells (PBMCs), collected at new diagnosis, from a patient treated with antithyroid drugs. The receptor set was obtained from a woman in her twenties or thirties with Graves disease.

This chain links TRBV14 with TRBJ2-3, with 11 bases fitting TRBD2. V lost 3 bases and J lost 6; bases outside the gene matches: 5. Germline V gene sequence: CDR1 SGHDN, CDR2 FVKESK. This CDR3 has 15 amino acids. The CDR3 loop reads CASSQIAGGGDTQYF. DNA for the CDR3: TGTGCCAGCAGCCAGATAGCGGGAGGGGGGGATACGCAGTATTTT.

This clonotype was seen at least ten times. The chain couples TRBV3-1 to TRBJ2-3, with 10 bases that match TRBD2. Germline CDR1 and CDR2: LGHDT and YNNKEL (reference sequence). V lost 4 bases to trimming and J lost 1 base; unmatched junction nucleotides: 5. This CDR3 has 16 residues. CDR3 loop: CASSRSGRGGTDTQYF. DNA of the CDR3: TGTGCCAGCAGCCGAAGCGGGAGGGGGGGCACAGATACGCAGTATTTT.

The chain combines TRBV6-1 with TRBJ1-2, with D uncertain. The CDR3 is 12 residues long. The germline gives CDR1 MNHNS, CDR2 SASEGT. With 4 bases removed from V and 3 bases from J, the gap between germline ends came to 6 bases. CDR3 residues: CASSAVDYGYTF. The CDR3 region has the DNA TGTGCCAGCAGTGCAGTGGACTATGGCTACACCTTC.

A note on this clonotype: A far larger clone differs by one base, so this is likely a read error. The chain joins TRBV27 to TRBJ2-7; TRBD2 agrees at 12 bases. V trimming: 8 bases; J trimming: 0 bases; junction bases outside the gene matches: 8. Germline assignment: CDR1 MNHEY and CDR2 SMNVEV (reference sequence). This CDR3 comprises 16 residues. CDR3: CASRLLAGGPSYEQYF. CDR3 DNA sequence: TGTGCCAGCCGGCTACTAGCGGGAGGCCCCTCCTACGAGCAGTACTTC.

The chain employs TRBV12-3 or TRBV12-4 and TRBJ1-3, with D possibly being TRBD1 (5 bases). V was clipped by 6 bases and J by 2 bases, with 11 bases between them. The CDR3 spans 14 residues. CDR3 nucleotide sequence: TGTGCCAGCAGACCAACAGGAACTGGAAACACCATATATTTT. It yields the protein CASRPTGTGNTIYF.

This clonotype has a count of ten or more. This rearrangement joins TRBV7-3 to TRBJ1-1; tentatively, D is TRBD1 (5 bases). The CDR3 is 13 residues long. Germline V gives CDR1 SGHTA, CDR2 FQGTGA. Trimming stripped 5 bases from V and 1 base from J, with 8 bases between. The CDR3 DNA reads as TGTGCCAGCAGCGCCGGGACGAACACTGAAGCTTTCTTT. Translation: CASSAGTNTEAFF. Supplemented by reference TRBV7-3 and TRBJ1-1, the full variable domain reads GAGVSQTPSNKVTEKGKYVELRCDPISGHTALYWYRQSLGQGPEFLIYFQGTGAADDSGLPNDRFFAVRPEGSVSTLKIQRTERGDSAVYLCASSAGTNTEAFFGQGTRLTVV.

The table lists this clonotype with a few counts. In DNA form, the CDR3 reads TGTGCCAGCAGTAGAAGGACAGGGGGCTTTAGCTCCTACAATGAGCAGTTCTTC. Translated, it gives CASSRRTGGFSSYNEQFF. The V call is TRBV25-1, the J call TRBJ2-1, with 11 positions matching TRBD1. Trimming removed 5 bases from V and 0 bases from J; junction bases left unmatched: 9. CDR1 is MGHDK, CDR2 SYGVNS, per germline. The CDR3 has 18 residues.

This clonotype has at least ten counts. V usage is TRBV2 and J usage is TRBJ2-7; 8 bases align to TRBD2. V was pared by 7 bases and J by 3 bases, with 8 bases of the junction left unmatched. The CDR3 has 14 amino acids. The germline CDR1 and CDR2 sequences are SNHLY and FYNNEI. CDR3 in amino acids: CASTREGGIYEQYF. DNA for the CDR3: TGTGCCAGCACCCGGGAGGGGGGAATCTACGAGCAGTACTTC. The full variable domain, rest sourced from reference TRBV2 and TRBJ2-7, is EPEVTQTPSHQVTQMGQEVILRCVPISNHLYFYWYRQILGQKVEFLVSFYNNEISEKSEIFDDQFSVERPDGSNFTLKIRSTKLEDSAMYFCASTREGGIYEQYFGPGTRLTVT.

The CDR3 nucleotides read TGCGCCAGCAGCCAAAGCAACCTAGCGGGAGGAAAGCAAGATACGCAGTATTTT. Translation gives CASSQSNLAGGKQDTQYF. The genes are TRBV4-1 and TRBJ2-3; 11 bases fit TRBD2. CDR1 is MGHRA, CDR2 YSYEKL, per germline. The trim removed 2 bases at V and 5 bases at J, leaving 12 bases unmatched. This CDR3 spans 18 amino acids.

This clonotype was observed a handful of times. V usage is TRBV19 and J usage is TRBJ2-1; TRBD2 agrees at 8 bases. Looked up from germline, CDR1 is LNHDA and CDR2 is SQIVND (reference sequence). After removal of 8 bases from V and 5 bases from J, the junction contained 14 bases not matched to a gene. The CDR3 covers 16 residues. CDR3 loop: CASFGTLAGRDNEQFF. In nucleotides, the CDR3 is TGTGCCAGTTTTGGGACCCTAGCGGGCCGCGACAATGAGCAGTTCTTC.

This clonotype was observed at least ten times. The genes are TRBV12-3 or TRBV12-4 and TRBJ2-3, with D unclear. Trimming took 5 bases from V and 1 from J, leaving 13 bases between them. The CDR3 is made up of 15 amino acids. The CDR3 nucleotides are TGTGCCAGCAGTCATCCCCCCGGTGGCACAGATACGCAGTATTTT. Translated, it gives CASSHPPGGTDTQYF.

The CDR3 reads CSASRRSSYNEQFF. The CDR3 bases are TGCAGTGCTAGCAGGCGGAGCTCCTACAATGAGCAGTTCTTC. This sequence joins TRBV20-1 and TRBJ2-1; D is uncertain. CDR1 and CDR2 from the germline V gene are DFQATT and SNEGSKA (reference sequence). The CDR3 is 14 amino acids. The germline V and J ends were trimmed by 3 bases and 0 bases, with 9 bases remaining between them.

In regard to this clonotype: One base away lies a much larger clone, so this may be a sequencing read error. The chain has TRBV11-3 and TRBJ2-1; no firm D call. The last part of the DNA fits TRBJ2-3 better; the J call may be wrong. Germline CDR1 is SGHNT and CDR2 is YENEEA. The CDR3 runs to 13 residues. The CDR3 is CASSFSIAVTQYF. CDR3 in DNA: TGTGCCAGCAGCTTCTCCATTGCAGTTACGCAGTATTTT.

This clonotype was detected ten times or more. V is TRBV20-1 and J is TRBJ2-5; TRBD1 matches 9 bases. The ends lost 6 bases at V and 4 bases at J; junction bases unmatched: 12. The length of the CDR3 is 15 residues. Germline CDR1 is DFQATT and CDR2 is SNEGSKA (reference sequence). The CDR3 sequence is CSAPIPGQGRETQYF. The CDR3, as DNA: TGCAGTGCCCCTATCCCGGGACAGGGTCGAGAGACCCAGTACTTC.

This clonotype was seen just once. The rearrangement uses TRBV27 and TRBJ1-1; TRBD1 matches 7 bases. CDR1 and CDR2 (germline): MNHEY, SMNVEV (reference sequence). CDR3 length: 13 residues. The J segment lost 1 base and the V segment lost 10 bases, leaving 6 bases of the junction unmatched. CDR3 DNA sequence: TGTGCCACCGGGGAGGGGGCGAACACTGAAGCTTTCTTT. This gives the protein CATGEGANTEAFF.

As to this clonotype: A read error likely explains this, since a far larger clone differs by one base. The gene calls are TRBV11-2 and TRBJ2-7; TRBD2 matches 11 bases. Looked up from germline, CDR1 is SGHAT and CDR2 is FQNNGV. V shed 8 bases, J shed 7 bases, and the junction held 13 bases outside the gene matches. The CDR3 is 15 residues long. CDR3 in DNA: TGTGCCAGCGCGTTCACTAGCGGGAGTGTCAATGAGCAGTACTTC. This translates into CASAFTSGSVNEQYF.

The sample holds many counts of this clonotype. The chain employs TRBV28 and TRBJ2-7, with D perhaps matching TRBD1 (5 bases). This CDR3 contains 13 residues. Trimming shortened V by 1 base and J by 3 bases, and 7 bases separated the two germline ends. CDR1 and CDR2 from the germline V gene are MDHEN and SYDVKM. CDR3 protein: CASSLSRVYEQYF. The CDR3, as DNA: TGTGCCAGCAGTTTATCCAGGGTCTACGAGCAGTACTTC.

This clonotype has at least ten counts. CDR3 nucleotide sequence: TGTGCCAGCAGCTTAGGGTATGATGAGCAGTTCTTC. Encoded protein: CASSLGYDEQFF. The chain uses TRBV13 and TRBJ2-1, with D hard to call. Deletions cut 0 bases from V and 8 bases from J, with 5 bases between. The germline gives CDR1 PRHDT, CDR2 FYEKMQ (reference sequence). This CDR3 is built from 12 residues.

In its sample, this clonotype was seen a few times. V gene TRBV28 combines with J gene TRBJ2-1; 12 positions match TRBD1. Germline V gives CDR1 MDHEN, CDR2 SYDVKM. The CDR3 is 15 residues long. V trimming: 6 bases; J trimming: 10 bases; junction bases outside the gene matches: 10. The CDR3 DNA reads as TGTGCCAGCAGCGGGACAGGGGGCCGGCATCTGGAGCAGTTCTTC. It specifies CASSGTGGRHLEQFF.

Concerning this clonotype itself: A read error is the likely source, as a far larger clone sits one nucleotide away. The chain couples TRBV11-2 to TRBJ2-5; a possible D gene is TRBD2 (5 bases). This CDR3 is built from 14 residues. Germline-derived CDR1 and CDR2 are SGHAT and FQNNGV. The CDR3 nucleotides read TGTGCCAGCAGCTTAGGCCCTGGGTACAATGAGCGGTTCTTC. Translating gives CASSLGPGYNERFF.

As DNA, the CDR3 is TGCGCCAGCAGCTTGAGTAGCGGGGACTACGAGCAGTACTTC. It codes for CASSLSSGDYEQYF. This rearrangement joins TRBV5-1 to TRBJ2-7; 8 bases match TRBD2. This CDR3 spans 14 amino acids. V dropped 1 base and J dropped 3; count of bases not matched to a gene: 3. Germline lookup yields CDR1 SGHRS and CDR2 YFSETQ.

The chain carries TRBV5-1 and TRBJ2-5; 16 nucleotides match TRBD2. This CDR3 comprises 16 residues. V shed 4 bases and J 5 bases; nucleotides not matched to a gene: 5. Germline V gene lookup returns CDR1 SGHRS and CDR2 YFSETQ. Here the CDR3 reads CASSPGLAGGEETQYF. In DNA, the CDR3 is TGCGCCAGCAGCCCGGGACTAGCGGGGGGGGAGGAGACCCAGTACTTC.

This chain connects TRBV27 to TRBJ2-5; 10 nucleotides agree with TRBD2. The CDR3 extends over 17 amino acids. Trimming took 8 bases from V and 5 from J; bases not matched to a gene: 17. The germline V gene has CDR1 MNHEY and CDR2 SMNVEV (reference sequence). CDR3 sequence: CASGLWIRTSGVETQYF. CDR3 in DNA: TGTGCCAGCGGCTTGTGGATTAGGACTAGCGGAGTGGAGACCCAGTACTTC.

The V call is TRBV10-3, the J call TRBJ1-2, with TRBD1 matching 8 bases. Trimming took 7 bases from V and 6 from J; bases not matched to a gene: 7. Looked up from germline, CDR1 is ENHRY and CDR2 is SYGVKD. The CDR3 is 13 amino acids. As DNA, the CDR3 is TGTGCCATCATGGCGGACAGGGCCAATGGCTACACCTTC. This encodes CAIMADRANGYTF.

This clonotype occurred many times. The CDR3 DNA reads as TGTGCCACAGCGGGGTATACGTTTACTCCGCAGTTCTTC. Amino acids: CATAGYTFTPQFF. The chain recombines TRBV11-1 with TRBJ2-1, with TRBD2 matching over 7 bases. The V segment lost 10 bases and the J segment 12 bases; nucleotides outside the gene matches: 15. In germline, CDR1 is SGHAT, CDR2 FQDESV (reference sequence). The CDR3 is made up of 13 amino acids. The full variable domain, rest sourced from reference TRBV11-1 and TRBJ2-1, is EAEVAQSPRYKITEKSQAVAFWCDPISGHATLYWYRQILGQGPELLVQFQDESVVDDSQLPKDRFSAERLKGVDSTLKIQPAELGDSAMYLCATAGYTFTPQFFGPGTRLTVL.